The T cell receptor (beta chain) described here comes from a study of blood T cell repertoires in COVID-19. Study-wide background: The United States, Italy and Spain supplied acute and convalescent COVID-19 samples.

Clones were read by immunoSEQ multiplex PCR, and TCRdb kept only the in-frame ones, dropping some. The table records some 330,000 clones, 85% to 90% of them present only once. This CDR3 is built from 12 residues. The germline V gene encodes CDR1 SGHDN and CDR2 FVKESK. Trimming pared 0 bases from V and 10 bases from J, leaving 4 bases between. This clone appeared many times. This clonotype was obtained from a man aged 25 to 40 who had recovered from COVID-19. Sequences were obtained from PBMCs or T cells enriched from blood (not recorded which). The chain has TRBV14 and TRBJ1-6; D unresolved. For the CDR3, the DNA is TGTGCCAGCAGCCAAGATCTCTCACCCCTCCACTTT. It specifies CASSQDLSPLHF.